This passage covers 5 T cell receptor beta chains from one sample sequenced in a study of CD8 T cells in Susac syndrome. Random hexamers primed reverse transcription of about 0.5 to 1 ug RNA. MiXCR, applied by TCRdb to the immunoSEQ multiplex PCR reads, yields one record per CDR3 protein. Among 150,000 to 180,000 distinct CDR3 sequences listed, 85% to 95% were seen once. The sample consisted of CD4+ T cells from PBMCs. These TCRs come from a human donor with Susac syndrome.

CDR3 sequence: CATSRDMGQPQHF. CDR3 nucleotide sequence: TGTGCCACCAGCAGAGATATGGGTCAGCCCCAGCATTTT. The V gene is TRBV15, the J gene TRBJ1-5; no firm D call. The ends were cut back, 0 bases at V and 6 bases at J, with 6 bases in the middle. There are 13 residues in the CDR3. Germline V gene data show CDR1 as LNHNV and CDR2 as YYDKDF (reference sequence).

V gene TRBV14 combines with J gene TRBJ2-5; D is unclear. CDR1 is SGHDN and CDR2 is FVKESK in the germline V gene. Trimming removed 0 bases from V and 5 bases from J, with 7 bases in between. The CDR3 runs 13 residues. The CDR3 protein is CASSQDDGETQYF. The CDR3 bases are TGTGCCAGCAGCCAAGACGACGGCGAGACCCAGTACTTC.

The chain joins TRBV20-1 to TRBJ2-1, with TRBD2 matching over 12 bases. V dropped 2 bases and J dropped 7; count of bases not matched to a gene: 9. CDR1 is DFQATT and CDR2 is SNEGSKA in the germline V gene (reference sequence). The CDR3 has 16 amino acids. The DNA for the CDR3 is TGCAGTGCTAGACTAGCGGGGGGGCCTGGTGTGAATGAGCAGTTCTTC. This translates into CSARLAGGPGVNEQFF.

This clonotype occurred once. The gene calls are TRBV18 and TRBJ2-7, with D hard to call. CDR3 length equals 13 residues. V was pared by 2 bases and J by 3 bases, with 8 bases between. Germline values: CDR1 KGHSH, CDR2 LQKENI. Here the CDR3 reads CASSPLTGYEQYF. The CDR3 nucleotides read TGTGCCAGCTCACCATTGACCGGCTACGAGCAGTACTTC.

The chain carries TRBV5-6 and TRBJ2-5; tentative D call: TRBD2 (6 bases). Trimming left V 4 bases short and J 0 bases short, with 10 bases between. This CDR3 is 14 amino acids long. Per the germline V gene, CDR1 is SGHDT and CDR2 is YYEEEE. The CDR3 reads CASSAGGNQETQYF. The CDR3 nucleotides are TGTGCCAGCAGCGCCGGCGGGAACCAAGAGACCCAGTACTTC.